This T cell receptor (beta chain) originates from a study of blood T cell repertoires in COVID-19. Looking at the study overall: There were acute and convalescent COVID-19 samples, and they came from the United States, Italy and Spain. From T cells, B-cell-depleted T cells, or PBMCs came the material, which was cDNA or gDNA.

Germline trimming cut 0 bases from V and 0 bases from J; bases unmatched to any gene: 7. The CDR3 runs to 18 residues. Germline loops: CDR1 SGHRS, CDR2 YFSETQ. Authors' analysis steps: Reference gene primer amplification in the assay estimated nucleated cell counts. Method: immunoSEQ multiplex PCR; TCRdb's copy keeps in-frame clones and lacks some. V, J and clone size are those of that table, while D and trimming were read from the DNA. The sample yields 70,000 or so clones, about 83% seen once. The chain couples TRBV5-1 to TRBJ2-2; 8 bases map to TRBD2. The specimen was peripheral blood. The source of this sequence is a woman aged 55-69 years with acute or convalescent COVID-19. In DNA form, the CDR3 reads TGCGCCAGCAGCTTGGAGGCTAGCGGGCGGGCGAACACCGGGGAGCTGTTTTTT. Encoded protein: CASSLEASGRANTGELFF.